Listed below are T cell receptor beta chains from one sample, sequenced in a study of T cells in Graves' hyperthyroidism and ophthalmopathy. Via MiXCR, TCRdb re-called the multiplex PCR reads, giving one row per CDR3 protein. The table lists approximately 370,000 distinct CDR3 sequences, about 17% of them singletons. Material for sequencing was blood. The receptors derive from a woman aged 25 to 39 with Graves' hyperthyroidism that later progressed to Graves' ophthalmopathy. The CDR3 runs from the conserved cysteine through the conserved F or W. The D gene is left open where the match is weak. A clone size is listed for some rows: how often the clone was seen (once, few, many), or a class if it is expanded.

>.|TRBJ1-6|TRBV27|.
TGTGCCAGCAGTTTATCACTCACTTCACCCCTCCACTTT
CASSLSLTSPLHF
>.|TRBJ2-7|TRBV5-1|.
TGCGCCAGCAGCCCACGGGATCCGGCTGGGATAGAGCAGTACTTC
CASSPRDPAGIEQYF
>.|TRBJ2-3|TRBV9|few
TGTGCCAGCAGCGTGTTTGAGGGTGGGGTGACAGATACGCAGTATTTT
CASSVFEGGVTDTQYF
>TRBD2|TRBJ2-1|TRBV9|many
TGTGCCAGCAGCGAGACTAGCGCCTACTACAATGAGCAGTTCTTC
CASSETSAYYNEQFF
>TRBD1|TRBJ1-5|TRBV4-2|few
TGTGCCAGCAGCCAAGTTGGACAGGGGAGGAATAGCAATCAGCCCCAGCATTTT
CASSQVGQGRNSNQPQHF
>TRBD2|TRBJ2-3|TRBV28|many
TGTGCCAGCAGTCGAAGTACTAGCGGGGGGCGCACAGATACGCAGTATTTT
CASSRSTSGGRTDTQYF
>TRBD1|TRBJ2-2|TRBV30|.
TGTGCCTGGAGGGGACAGGGGGTATCCGGGGAGCTGTTTTTT
CAWRGQGVSGELFF
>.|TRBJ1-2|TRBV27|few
TGTGCCAGCAGCCCGGGGATGCAGGCCCACTATGGCTACACCTTC
CASSPGMQAHYGYTF
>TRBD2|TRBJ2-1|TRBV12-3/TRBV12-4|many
TGTGCCAGCAGTTTAAGGCTAGCGGGAGTATATGAGCAGTTCTTC
CASSLRLAGVYEQFF
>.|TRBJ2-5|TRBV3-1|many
TGTGCCAGCAGCCAAGTGGAGACCCAGTACTTC
CASSQVETQYF
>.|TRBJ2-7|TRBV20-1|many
TGCAGTGCTAGAGATTTCCGCGGGAAGGTCGGCGAGCAGTACTTC
CSARDFRGKVGEQYF
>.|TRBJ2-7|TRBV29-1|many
TGCAGCGTTGAGTTGGGGGTGACGGGCGAGCAGTACTTC
CSVELGVTGEQYF
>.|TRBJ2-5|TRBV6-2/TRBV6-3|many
TGTGCCAGCAGTTTGTGGTTGGGGGACCAGTACTTC
CASSLWLGDQYF
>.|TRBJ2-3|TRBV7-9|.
TGTGCCAGCAGCTCACCCCAGACAAGGGCCCCCACAGATACGCAGTATTTT
CASSSPQTRAPTDTQYF
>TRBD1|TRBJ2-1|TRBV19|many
TGTGCCAGTAGTATTGGACAGGGGGTATACAATGAGCAGTTCTTC
CASSIGQGVYNEQFF
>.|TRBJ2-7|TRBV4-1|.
TGCGCCAGCAGCCAAGATTTTATCGAGCAGTACTTC
CASSQDFIEQYF
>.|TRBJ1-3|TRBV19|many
TGTGCCAGTAGTATCGGAAGAGGCAGAAACTCTGGAAACACCATATATTTT
CASSIGRGRNSGNTIYF
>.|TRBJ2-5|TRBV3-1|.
TGTGCCAGCAGCCAAGACAGGTCTCCCCAGTACTTC
CASSQDRSPQYF
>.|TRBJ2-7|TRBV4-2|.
TGTGCCAGCAGCCAAGTCGGGGTCTCCTACGAGCAGTACTTC
CASSQVGVSYEQYF
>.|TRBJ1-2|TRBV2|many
TGTGCCAGCAGTGAACTTTGGGGGGCGCATAATGGCTACACCTTC
CASSELWGAHNGYTF
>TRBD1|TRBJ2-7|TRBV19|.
TGTGCCAGCAAAACTAGACAGGGGCCCTACGAGCAGTACTTC
CASKTRQGPYEQYF